This T cell receptor (beta chain) emerged from a study of shared clonotypes between healthy human individuals. Study details: Samples came from a couple of female and a few male donors aged 18 to 49.

Comment on this clone: In the same sample, other DNA sequences code for this CDR3.

The length of the CDR3 is 14 residues. J gave up 4 bases and V 3 bases, and 6 bases lay outside the gene matches. CDR1 and CDR2 (germline): SGHDT, YYEEEE. Sequenced by immunoSEQ multiplex PCR; TCRdb stores in-frame clones only, minus some. The sample includes about 2 million clones, approximately 94% of them seen just once. Cells designated naive CD8 were CD45RO-negative and were positively selected for CCR7, with terminally differentiated effector memory CD45RA+ cells excluded. The chain recombines TRBV5-6 with TRBJ2-7; 8 nucleotides agree with TRBD1. This clonotype was obtained from a man younger than 35 in good health. Sequencing used naive CD8+ T cells sorted from blood. DNA of the CDR3: TGTGCCAGCAGCTCTGGGACAGGACCTTACGAGCAGTACTTC. It yields the protein CASSSGTGPYEQYF.